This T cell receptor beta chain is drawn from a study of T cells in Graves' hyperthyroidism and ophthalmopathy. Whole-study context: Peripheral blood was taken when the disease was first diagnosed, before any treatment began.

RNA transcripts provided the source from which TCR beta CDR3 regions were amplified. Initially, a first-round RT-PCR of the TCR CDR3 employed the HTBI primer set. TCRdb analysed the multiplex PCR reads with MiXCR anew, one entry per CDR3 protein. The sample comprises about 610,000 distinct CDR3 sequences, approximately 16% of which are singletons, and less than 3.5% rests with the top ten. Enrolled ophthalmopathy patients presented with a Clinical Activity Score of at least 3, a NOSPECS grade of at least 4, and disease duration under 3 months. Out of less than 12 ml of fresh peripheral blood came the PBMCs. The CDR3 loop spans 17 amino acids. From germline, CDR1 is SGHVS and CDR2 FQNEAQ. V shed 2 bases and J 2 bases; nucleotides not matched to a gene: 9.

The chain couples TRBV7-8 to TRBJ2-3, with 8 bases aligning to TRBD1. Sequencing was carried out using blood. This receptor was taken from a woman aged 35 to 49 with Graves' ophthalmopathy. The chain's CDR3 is CASSLSGQGANTDTQYF. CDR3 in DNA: TGTGCCAGCAGCTTAAGCGGTCAGGGGGCCAACACAGATACGCAGTATTTT.